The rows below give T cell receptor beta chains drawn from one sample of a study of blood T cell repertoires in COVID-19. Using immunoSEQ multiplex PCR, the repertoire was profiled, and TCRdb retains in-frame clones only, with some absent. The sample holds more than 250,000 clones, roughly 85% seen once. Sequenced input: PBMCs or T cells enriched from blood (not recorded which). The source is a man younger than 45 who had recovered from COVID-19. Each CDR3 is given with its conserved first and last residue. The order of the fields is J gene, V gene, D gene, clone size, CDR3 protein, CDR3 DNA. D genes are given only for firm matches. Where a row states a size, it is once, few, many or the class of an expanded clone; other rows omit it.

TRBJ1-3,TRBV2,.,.,CASSIDSSSGNTIYF,TGTGCCAGCAGTATAGACAGCTCCTCTGGAAACACCATATATTTT
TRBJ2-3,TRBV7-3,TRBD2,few,CASSLSRLAGTDTQYF,TGTGCCAGCAGCTTATCCCGACTAGCGGGGACAGATACGCAGTATTTT
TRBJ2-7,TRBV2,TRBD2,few,CASSGALRWGGKTYEQYF,TGTGCCAGCAGTGGGGCCCTGAGGTGGGGAGGGAAAACCTACGAGCAGTACTTC
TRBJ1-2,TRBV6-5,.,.,CASSYSSFRGMPGYTF,TGTGCCAGCAGTTACTCGTCTTTTAGGGGTATGCCTGGCTACACCTTC
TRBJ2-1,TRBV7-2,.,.,CASSLARGSSYNEQFF,TGTGCCAGCAGCTTAGCGCGCGGTAGCTCCTACAATGAGCAGTTCTTC
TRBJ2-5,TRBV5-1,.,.,CASSPGPARGLQETQYF,TGCGCCAGCAGCCCCGGCCCGGCCAGGGGATTGCAAGAGACCCAGTACTTC
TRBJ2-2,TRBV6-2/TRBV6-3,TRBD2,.,CASSTGLASTGELFF,TGTGCCAGCAGTACGGGACTAGCAAGTACCGGGGAGCTGTTTTTT
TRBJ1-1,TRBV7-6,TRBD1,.,CASSLTALYRGLRNTEAFF,TGTGCCAGCAGCCTTACCGCACTATACAGGGGCCTAAGGAACACTGAAGCTTTCTTT
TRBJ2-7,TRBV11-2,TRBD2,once,CASSLGLAEYEQYF,TGTGCCAGCAGCTTAGGACTAGCGGAATACGAGCAGTACTTC
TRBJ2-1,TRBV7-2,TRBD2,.,CASSPISVAGPANEQFF,TGTGCCAGCAGCCCCATTTCGGTAGCGGGACCGGCAAATGAGCAGTTCTTC
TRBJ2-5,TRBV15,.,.,CATSTRQEAVQETQYF,TGTGCCACCAGCACCCGACAGGAGGCAGTCCAAGAGACCCAGTACTTC
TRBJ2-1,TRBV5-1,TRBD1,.,CASSGDRGGYNEQFF,TGCGCCAGCAGCGGAGACAGGGGTGGGTACAATGAGCAGTTCTTC
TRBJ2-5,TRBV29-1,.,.,CSVEGSSQETQYF,TGCAGCGTTGAAGGTTCCAGCCAAGAGACCCAGTACTTC
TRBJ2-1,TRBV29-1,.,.,CSVEDLRESSYNEQFF,TGCAGCGTTGAAGATCTGAGGGAGAGCTCCTACAATGAGCAGTTCTTC
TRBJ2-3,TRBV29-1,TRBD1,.,CSVVLTGGATDTQYF,TGCAGCGTTGTTTTGACAGGGGGCGCGACAGATACGCAGTATTTT
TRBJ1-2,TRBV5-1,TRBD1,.,CASSAGGTGKIYGYTF,TGCGCCAGCAGCGCCGGAGGGACAGGGAAAATTTACGGCTACACCTTC
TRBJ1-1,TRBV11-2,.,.,CASSSLGGGHTEAFF,TGTGCCAGCAGCTCCTTGGGGGGGGGCCATACTGAAGCTTTCTTT
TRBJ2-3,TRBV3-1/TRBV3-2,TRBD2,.,CASSQDRLAGRTDTQYF,TGTGCCAGCAGCCAAGATAGACTAGCGGGGCGCACAGATACGCAGTATTTT
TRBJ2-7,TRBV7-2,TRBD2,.,CASSRLAGGLSYEQYF,TGTGCCAGCAGCCGTCTAGCGGGGGGACTTTCCTACGAGCAGTACTTC
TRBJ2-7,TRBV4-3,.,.,CASSQVAGSYEQYF,TGCGCCAGCAGCCAAGTCGCGGGGAGCTACGAGCAGTACTTC
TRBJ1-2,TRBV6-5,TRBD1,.,CASSRDRVYGYTF,TGTGCCAGCAGCCGGGACAGGGTCTATGGCTACACCTTC
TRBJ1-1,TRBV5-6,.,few,CASSLQGLEVEAFF,TGTGCCAGCAGCTTGCAGGGGCTCGAGGTCGAAGCTTTCTTT
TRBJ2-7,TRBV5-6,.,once,CASNLRSYEQYF,TGTGCCAGTAATCTGCGGTCCTACGAGCAGTACTTC
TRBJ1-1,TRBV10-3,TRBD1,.,CAISDDRVTEAFF,TGTGCCATCAGTGATGACAGGGTCACTGAAGCTTTCTTT
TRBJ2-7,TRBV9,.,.,CASSVGGTGYEQYF,TGTGCCAGCAGCGTGGGGGGAACGGGGTACGAGCAGTACTTC
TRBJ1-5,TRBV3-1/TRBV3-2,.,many,CASSTGLSNQPQHF,TGTGCCAGCTCTACAGGGTTAAGCAATCAGCCCCAGCATTTT
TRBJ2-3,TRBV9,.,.,CASSGGLASTDTQYF,TGTGCCAGCAGCGGGGGGCTAGCTAGCACAGATACGCAGTATTTT
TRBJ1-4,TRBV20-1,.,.,CSARQGLKLFF,TGCAGTGCTAGACAGGGCCTCAAACTGTTTTTT
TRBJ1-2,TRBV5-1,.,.,CASRAPGGARGYTF,TGCGCCAGCAGGGCCCCGGGAGGGGCTCGGGGCTACACCTTC
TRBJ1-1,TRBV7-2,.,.,CASSLETGSEAFF,TGTGCCAGCAGCTTAGAAACAGGCAGTGAAGCTTTCTTT
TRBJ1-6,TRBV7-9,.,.,CASSLMEGQIHPLHF,TGTGCCAGCAGCTTAATGGAGGGCCAAATTCACCCCCTCCACTTT
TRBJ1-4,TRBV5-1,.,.,CASSLVPISEEKLFF,TGCGCCAGCAGCTTGGTGCCTATCTCTGAGGAAAAACTGTTTTTT